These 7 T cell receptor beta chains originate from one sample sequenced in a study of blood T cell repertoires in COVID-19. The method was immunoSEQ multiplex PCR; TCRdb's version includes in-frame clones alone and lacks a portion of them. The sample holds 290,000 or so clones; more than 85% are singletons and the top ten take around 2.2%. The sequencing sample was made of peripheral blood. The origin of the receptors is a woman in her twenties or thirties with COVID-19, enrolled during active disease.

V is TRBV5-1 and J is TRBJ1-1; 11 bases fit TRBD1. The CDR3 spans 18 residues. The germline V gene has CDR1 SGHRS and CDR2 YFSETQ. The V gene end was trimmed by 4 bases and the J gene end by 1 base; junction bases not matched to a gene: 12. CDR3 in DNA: TGCGCCAGCAGCACCTACGGACAGGGGGCAATCACGAACACTGAAGCTTTCTTT. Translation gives CASSTYGQGAITNTEAFF.

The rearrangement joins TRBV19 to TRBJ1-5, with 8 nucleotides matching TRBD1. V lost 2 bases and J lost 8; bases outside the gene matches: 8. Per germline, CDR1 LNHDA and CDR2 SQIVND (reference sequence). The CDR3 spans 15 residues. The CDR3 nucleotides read TGTGCCAGTAGTATATCCACAGGGGGTAGGGAGCCCCAGCATTTT. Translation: CASSISTGGREPQHF.

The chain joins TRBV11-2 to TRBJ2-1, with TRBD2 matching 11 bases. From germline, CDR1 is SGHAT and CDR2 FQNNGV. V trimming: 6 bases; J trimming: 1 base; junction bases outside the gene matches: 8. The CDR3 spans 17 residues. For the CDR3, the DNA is TGTGCCAGCAGACAACATATAGCGGGAGGGTCCTACAATGAGCAGTTCTTC. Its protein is CASRQHIAGGSYNEQFF.

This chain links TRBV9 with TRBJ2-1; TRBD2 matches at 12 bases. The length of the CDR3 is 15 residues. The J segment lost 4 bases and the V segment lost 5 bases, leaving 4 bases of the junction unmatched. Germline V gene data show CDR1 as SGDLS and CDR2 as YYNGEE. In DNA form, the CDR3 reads TGTGCCAGCAGTCTTGGGACTAGCGGGTACAATGAGCAGTTCTTC. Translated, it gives CASSLGTSGYNEQFF.

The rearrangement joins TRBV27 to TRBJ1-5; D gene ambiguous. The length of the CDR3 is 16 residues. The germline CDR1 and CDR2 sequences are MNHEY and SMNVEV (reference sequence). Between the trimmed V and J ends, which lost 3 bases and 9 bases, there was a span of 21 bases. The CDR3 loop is CASSFVTPRENGPQHF. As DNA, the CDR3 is TGTGCCAGCAGTTTCGTAACACCCCGGGAAAATGGGCCCCAGCATTTT.

The CDR3 region has the DNA TGTGCCAGCAGCAGCGGAACAGTCTACAATGAGCAGTTCTTC. It is translated as CASSSGTVYNEQFF. The gene calls are TRBV11-2 and TRBJ2-1; D possibly corresponds to TRBD2 (5 bases). The germline CDR1 and CDR2 sequences are SGHAT and FQNNGV. There are 14 residues in the CDR3. V was trimmed by 5 bases and J by 3 bases, leaving 11 bases between them.

The CDR3 nucleotides are TGTGCCAGCAGTTCTCGGACTAGCGGTAACAATGAGCAGTTCTTC. It encodes CASSSRTSGNNEQFF. The gene calls are TRBV27 and TRBJ2-1; 10 bases are shared with TRBD2. The germline gives CDR1 MNHEY, CDR2 SMNVEV (reference sequence). J was trimmed by 5 bases and V by 4 bases; bases with no gene match: 5. The CDR3 consists of 15 residues.